Listed below are T cell receptor beta chains from one sample, sequenced in a study of technical replicates of blood from four donors. Method: immunoSEQ multiplex PCR; TCRdb's copy keeps in-frame clones and lacks some. The sample yields fewer than 70,000 clones, about 93% seen once. Source material: T cells isolated from PBMCs. These receptors all stem from a human donor in good health. Both conserved end residues are part of each CDR3. The D gene is left open where the match is weak. A clone size is listed for some rows: how often the clone was seen (once, few, many), or a class if it is expanded.

v_gene: TRBV10-3
j_gene: TRBJ2-2
d_gene: TRBD1
abundance: -
CDR3nt: TGTGCCATCAGTGAATACCGGACAGGGAACACCGGGGAGCTGTTTTTT
CDR3aa: CAISEYRTGNTGELFF

v_gene: TRBV5-1
j_gene: TRBJ2-3
d_gene: TRBD2
abundance: -
CDR3nt: TGCGCCAGCGGAGATAGCGGGAGTTCAGATACGCAGTATTTT
CDR3aa: CASGDSGSSDTQYF

v_gene: TRBV28
j_gene: TRBJ2-7
d_gene: TRBD1
abundance: -
CDR3nt: TGTGCCAGCAAGACAGGGTTCGGTAGCTACGAGCAGTACTTC
CDR3aa: CASKTGFGSYEQYF

v_gene: TRBV6-5
j_gene: TRBJ1-5
d_gene: -
abundance: -
CDR3nt: TGTGCCAGCAGTTACTCGAGGGAGAATCAGCCCCAGCATTTT
CDR3aa: CASSYSRENQPQHF

v_gene: TRBV11-2
j_gene: TRBJ1-3
d_gene: -
abundance: -
CDR3nt: TGTGCCAGCAGCTTATTTATGAGAACTGGAAACACCATATATTTT
CDR3aa: CASSLFMRTGNTIYF

v_gene: TRBV11-2
j_gene: TRBJ2-7
d_gene: TRBD1
abundance: -
CDR3nt: TGTGCCAGCAGCTTAGATGACAGGGGAGGCTACGAGCAGTACTTC
CDR3aa: CASSLDDRGGYEQYF

v_gene: TRBV5-1
j_gene: TRBJ2-7
d_gene: -
abundance: -
CDR3nt: TGCGCCAGCAGCTTGGTAGACAGCTCCTACGAGCAGTACTTC
CDR3aa: CASSLVDSSYEQYF

v_gene: TRBV14
j_gene: TRBJ2-5
d_gene: -
abundance: -
CDR3nt: TGTGCCAGCAGCCAAGATAAGGACCGGAGGGAGACCCAGTACTTC
CDR3aa: CASSQDKDRRETQYF

v_gene: TRBV5-6
j_gene: TRBJ2-5
d_gene: -
abundance: once
CDR3nt: TGTGCCAGCAGCTTGACCGGGACACCTCAAGAGACCCAGTACTTC
CDR3aa: CASSLTGTPQETQYF

v_gene: TRBV18
j_gene: TRBJ1-3
d_gene: -
abundance: -
CDR3nt: TGTGCCAGCTCCTACCTGGCAGGGTCTGGAAACACCATATATTTT
CDR3aa: CASSYLAGSGNTIYF

v_gene: TRBV5-1
j_gene: TRBJ2-1
d_gene: -
abundance: -
CDR3nt: TGCGCCAGCAGCCTAGGATGGCCGGAGCAGTTCTTC
CDR3aa: CASSLGWPEQFF

v_gene: TRBV28
j_gene: TRBJ2-1
d_gene: TRBD1
abundance: -
CDR3nt: TGTGCCAGCAGTTTAAGGGACAGGGGCTACAATGAGCAGTTCTTC
CDR3aa: CASSLRDRGYNEQFF

v_gene: TRBV14
j_gene: TRBJ2-1
d_gene: -
abundance: few
CDR3nt: TGTGCCAGCAGCCAAGAAAACTCCCACTCTAATGAGCAGTTCTTC
CDR3aa: CASSQENSHSNEQFF

v_gene: TRBV14
j_gene: TRBJ2-2
d_gene: -
abundance: few
CDR3nt: TGTGCCAGCAGCCCAACACGAAGGAGAAACACCGGGGAGCTGTTTTTT
CDR3aa: CASSPTRRRNTGELFF

v_gene: TRBV5-6
j_gene: TRBJ1-2
d_gene: TRBD1
abundance: -
CDR3nt: TGTGCCAGCAGCTTGGAAGGCCCCGGGACAGGGGCCAACTATGGCTACACCTTC
CDR3aa: CASSLEGPGTGANYGYTF

v_gene: TRBV5-1
j_gene: TRBJ2-5
d_gene: TRBD1
abundance: -
CDR3nt: TGCGCCAGCAGCTGGGGGGACAGGGTCTTAGAGACCCAGTACTTC
CDR3aa: CASSWGDRVLETQYF

v_gene: TRBV7-9
j_gene: TRBJ2-2
d_gene: TRBD1
abundance: -
CDR3nt: TGTGCCAGCACTTGGGACAGGGGAAACACCGGGGAGCTGTTTTTT
CDR3aa: CASTWDRGNTGELFF

v_gene: TRBV19
j_gene: TRBJ1-4
d_gene: -
abundance: -
CDR3nt: TGTGCCAGTAGTATCTGGAGGGGAGGCGAAAAACTGTTTTTT
CDR3aa: CASSIWRGGEKLFF

v_gene: TRBV5-4
j_gene: TRBJ2-1
d_gene: -
abundance: -
CDR3nt: TGTGCCAGCAGCTTGGAGAGTGAGCAGTTCTTC
CDR3aa: CASSLESEQFF

v_gene: TRBV29-1
j_gene: TRBJ1-4
d_gene: TRBD1
abundance: -
CDR3nt: TGCAGCGTTGAGTCAACGGGGGACAGGGGCAAACTGTTTTTT
CDR3aa: CSVESTGDRGKLFF

v_gene: TRBV6-5
j_gene: TRBJ2-7
d_gene: TRBD1
abundance: -
CDR3nt: TGTGCCAGCAGTTCGCACAGGGGGGAACTCTTCTACGAGCAGTACTTC
CDR3aa: CASSSHRGELFYEQYF

v_gene: TRBV11-2
j_gene: TRBJ1-3
d_gene: -
abundance: -
CDR3nt: TGTGCCAGCACCACTTACATAGGGGCTAGAGGAAACACCATATATTTT
CDR3aa: CASTTYIGARGNTIYF

v_gene: TRBV4-1
j_gene: TRBJ1-5
d_gene: -
abundance: -
CDR3nt: TGCGCCAGCAGCACCCAACATGATCAGCCCCAGCATTTT
CDR3aa: CASSTQHDQPQHF

v_gene: TRBV5-1
j_gene: TRBJ1-6
d_gene: TRBD1
abundance: -
CDR3nt: TGCGCCAGCAGCTTGGGGGACAGAGACAATTCACCCCTCCACTTT
CDR3aa: CASSLGDRDNSPLHF

v_gene: TRBV12-5
j_gene: TRBJ1-2
d_gene: TRBD1
abundance: -
CDR3nt: TGTGCTAGTGGTTTGGGGGGGGGACAGGACTATGGCTACACCTTC
CDR3aa: CASGLGGGQDYGYTF

v_gene: TRBV5-6
j_gene: TRBJ2-1
d_gene: TRBD2
abundance: -
CDR3nt: TGTGCCAGCAGCCAAGGACTAGCTGTTGGCAATGAGCAGTTCTTC
CDR3aa: CASSQGLAVGNEQFF

v_gene: TRBV11-2
j_gene: TRBJ1-2
d_gene: TRBD1
abundance: -
CDR3nt: TGTGCCAGCAGCTTAACCCCCGGAAGGGGGCTGTACTATGGCTACACCTTC
CDR3aa: CASSLTPGRGLYYGYTF

v_gene: TRBV5-1
j_gene: TRBJ1-6
d_gene: -
abundance: -
CDR3nt: TGCGCCAGCAGCTTGGATGGGACAAATAATTCACCCCTCCACTTT
CDR3aa: CASSLDGTNNSPLHF

v_gene: TRBV29-1
j_gene: TRBJ2-1
d_gene: TRBD1
abundance: -
CDR3nt: TGCAGCGTTTGGGGACAGCGCTACGTTGAGCAGTTCTTC
CDR3aa: CSVWGQRYVEQFF

v_gene: TRBV18
j_gene: TRBJ2-7
d_gene: TRBD1
abundance: -
CDR3nt: TGTGCCAGCTCACCGGTCAGGGGGCAAAGCTCCTACGAGCAGTACTTC
CDR3aa: CASSPVRGQSSYEQYF

v_gene: TRBV18
j_gene: TRBJ2-3
d_gene: -
abundance: -
CDR3nt: TGTGCCAGCTCACCAAGGGAGACCGGTGTTCAGAGGACGCAGTATTTT
CDR3aa: CASSPRETGVQRTQYF

v_gene: TRBV10-1
j_gene: TRBJ2-3
d_gene: -
abundance: -
CDR3nt: TGCGCCAGCAGCCCCCGACAGGCAGATACGCAGTATTTT
CDR3aa: CASSPRQADTQYF

v_gene: TRBV29-1
j_gene: TRBJ1-2
d_gene: TRBD1
abundance: -
CDR3nt: TGCAGCGTTGGGGCGGCAGGGGGTAGAAACTATGGCTACACCTTC
CDR3aa: CSVGAAGGRNYGYTF

v_gene: TRBV7-9
j_gene: TRBJ2-7
d_gene: -
abundance: -
CDR3nt: TGTGCCAGCAGCTTAAAGCACGAGCAGTACTTC
CDR3aa: CASSLKHEQYF

v_gene: TRBV6-5
j_gene: TRBJ2-7
d_gene: TRBD2
abundance: -
CDR3nt: TGTGCCAGCAGTTACTCCAGCGGGAGCTCCTACGAGCAGTACTTC
CDR3aa: CASSYSSGSSYEQYF

v_gene: TRBV18
j_gene: TRBJ1-5
d_gene: TRBD1
abundance: -
CDR3nt: TGTGCCAGCTCAGGGGACAGAAATCAGCCCCAGCATTTT
CDR3aa: CASSGDRNQPQHF

v_gene: TRBV11-2
j_gene: TRBJ2-2
d_gene: -
abundance: once
CDR3nt: TGTGCCAGCAGCTTTACAGAGGGCACCGGGGAGCTGTTTTTT
CDR3aa: CASSFTEGTGELFF

v_gene: TRBV5-5
j_gene: TRBJ1-1
d_gene: -
abundance: -
CDR3nt: TGTGCCAGCAGCTTGGTCCGCGCTTCGGGAAACACTGAAGCTTTCTTT
CDR3aa: CASSLVRASGNTEAFF

v_gene: TRBV13
j_gene: TRBJ2-1
d_gene: TRBD2
abundance: -
CDR3nt: TGTGCCAGCAGCGACCAAGGGACTAGCGGGAGGGTTAGCTCCTACAATGAGCAGTTCTTC
CDR3aa: CASSDQGTSGRVSSYNEQFF

v_gene: TRBV10-3
j_gene: TRBJ1-4
d_gene: -
abundance: -
CDR3nt: TGTGCCATCAGTGAGGAGGGGAGGCGCGAAAAACTGTTTTTT
CDR3aa: CAISEEGRREKLFF

v_gene: TRBV18
j_gene: TRBJ2-5
d_gene: -
abundance: -
CDR3nt: TGTGCCAGCTCACCGGCAGGGGTCCAAGAGACCCAGTACTTC
CDR3aa: CASSPAGVQETQYF

v_gene: TRBV5-5
j_gene: TRBJ2-2
d_gene: -
abundance: -
CDR3nt: TGTGCCAGCAGCTTGGCGCCAGGCCCTTCCTGGGGCAACACCGGGGAGCTGTTTTTT
CDR3aa: CASSLAPGPSWGNTGELFF

v_gene: TRBV5-1
j_gene: TRBJ1-6
d_gene: TRBD1
abundance: -
CDR3nt: TGCGCCAGCAGAGACAGGGGCGGTTCACCCCTCCACTTT
CDR3aa: CASRDRGGSPLHF

v_gene: TRBV6-5
j_gene: TRBJ1-1
d_gene: -
abundance: once
CDR3nt: TGTGCCAGCAGTCAGGGGAGCACTGAAGCTTTCTTT
CDR3aa: CASSQGSTEAFF

v_gene: TRBV29-1
j_gene: TRBJ2-1
d_gene: -
abundance: -
CDR3nt: TGCAGCGTTGTTGGGCGGGGTTACAATGAGCAGTTCTTC
CDR3aa: CSVVGRGYNEQFF

v_gene: TRBV7-8
j_gene: TRBJ2-1
d_gene: -
abundance: -
CDR3nt: TGTGCCAGCAGCTACAGGGAAGATGAGCAGTTCTTC
CDR3aa: CASSYREDEQFF

v_gene: TRBV10-2
j_gene: TRBJ2-5
d_gene: TRBD1
abundance: -
CDR3nt: TGCGCCAGCAGTCCCCCGACGACAGGGTCAGAGACCCAGTACTTC
CDR3aa: CASSPPTTGSETQYF